The 22 T cell receptor beta chains given below trace back to one sample, sequenced in a study of cytomegalovirus exposure and HLA in healthy donors. Use of 60 Vbeta and 13 Jbeta primers characterized the PCR. Method: immunoSEQ multiplex PCR; TCRdb's copy keeps in-frame clones and lacks some. The table records 140,000 or so clones, 70% of them present only once. The sequenced sample was PBMCs. The receptor set was obtained from a woman aged 25 to 39 in good health and CMV-seronegative.

This chain uses TRBV28 with TRBJ1-1, with D possibly being TRBD1 (5 bases). Trimming left V 5 bases short and J 11 bases short, with 18 bases between. This CDR3 comprises 13 residues. The germline V gene encodes CDR1 MDHEN and CDR2 SYDVKM. The CDR3 protein is CASSVDRLRYAFF. CDR3 sequence (DNA): TGTGCCAGCAGTGTCGACAGATTAAGGTACGCTTTCTTT. Drawing the rest from reference TRBV28 and TRBJ1-1, the complete variable domain is DVKVTQSSRYLVKRTGEKVFLECVQDMDHENMFWYRQDPGLGLRLIYFSYDVKMKEKGDIPEGYSVSREKKERFSLILESASTNQTSMYLCASSVDRLRYAFFGQGTRLTVV.

V and J are TRBV11-2 and TRBJ2-1; tentative D call: TRBD2 (7 bases). CDR3 length: 15 amino acids. Germline assignment: CDR1 SGHAT and CDR2 FQNNGV. V shed 1 base and J shed 7 bases, with 14 bases lying between them. The DNA of the CDR3 is TGTGCCAGCAGCTTAGGAGGGGGGGGCCTTAATGAGCAGTTCTTC. It specifies CASSLGGGGLNEQFF.

This chain connects TRBV5-6 to TRBJ1-4, with 10 positions matching TRBD1. Germline V gene data show CDR1 as SGHDT and CDR2 as YYEEEE. V lost 4 bases, J lost 0 bases, and 3 bases stayed unmatched. This CDR3 is 16 amino acids long. The CDR3 loop reads CASSRGTGATNEKLFF. The CDR3 DNA follows: TGTGCCAGCAGCCGGGGGACAGGGGCAACTAATGAAAAACTGTTTTTT.

This clone was seen only a few times. The chain recombines TRBV11-1 with TRBJ1-1, with D perhaps TRBD1 (6 bases). The CDR3 consists of 13 residues. The germline CDR1 and CDR2 sequences are SGHAT and FQDESV (reference sequence). Trimming cost V 2 bases and J 4 bases, with 8 bases left between them. DNA of the CDR3: TGTGCCAGCAGCTTACAGGGGCGCACTGAAGCTTTCTTT. Its translation: CASSLQGRTEAFF.

This clone was found a few times. The V and J genes are TRBV28 and TRBJ1-1; tentative D call: TRBD1 (6 bases). The CDR3 runs 14 residues. V was pared by 1 base and J by 4 bases, with 10 bases between. The germline V gene has CDR1 MDHEN and CDR2 SYDVKM. The CDR3, as DNA: TGTGCCAGCAGTTTATTTACAGGGAGCACTGAAGCTTTCTTT. As protein: CASSLFTGSTEAFF.

This clone is a singleton in its sample. The same CDR3 is also encoded by other DNA sequences in this sample. The J gene is TRBJ2-7, the V gene TRBV6-5; TRBD2 might be the D (7 bases). V lost 6 bases to trimming and J lost 3 bases, with 15 bases between them. CDR3 length: 14 amino acids. The germline V gene has CDR1 MNHEY and CDR2 SVGAGI. The CDR3 DNA reads TGTGCCAGCAGGAAGGGGGGGGGAATCTACGAGCAGTACTTC. It codes for CASRKGGGIYEQYF.

The chain couples TRBV6-5 to TRBJ2-3; D remains unclear. CDR1 is MNHEY, CDR2 SVGAGI, per germline. The CDR3 is 13 residues long. V shed 4 bases and J shed 3 bases, with 8 bases lying between them. CDR3 nucleotide sequence: TGTGCCAGCAGTTCGCAGGTTACAGATACGCAGTATTTT. This encodes CASSSQVTDTQYF.

The chain uses TRBV5-5 and TRBJ1-1; D not certain. The CDR3 extends over 15 amino acids. V was pared by 4 bases and J by 3 bases, with 16 bases between. CDR1 and CDR2 (germline): SGHKS, YYEKEE (reference sequence). CDR3 sequence: CASSPRTSGDTEAFF. CDR3 nucleotides: TGTGCCAGCAGCCCGAGGACGTCCGGGGACACTGAAGCTTTCTTT.

The chain combines TRBV19 with TRBJ2-3; 10 bases align to TRBD2. The CDR3 runs to 15 residues. V shed 4 bases, J shed 1 base, and the junction held 2 bases outside the gene matches. Germline CDR1 is LNHDA and CDR2 is SQIVND (reference sequence). The CDR3 DNA follows: TGTGCCAGTAGTAATCTAGCGGGGGGCACAGATACGCAGTATTTT. It encodes CASSNLAGGTDTQYF. Together with reference TRBV19 and TRBJ2-3, the CDR3 gives the full variable domain: DGGITQSPKYLFRKEGQNVTLSCEQNLNHDAMYWYRQDPGQGLRLIYYSQIVNDFQKGDIAEGYSVSREKKESFPLTVTSAQKNPTAFYLCASSNLAGGTDTQYFGPGTRLTVL.

The rearrangement joins TRBV9 to TRBJ1-6; D possibly corresponds to TRBD1 (6 bases). Trimming took off 0 bases at V and 10 bases at J, with 8 bases between the two ends. The CDR3 covers 13 residues. CDR1 SGDLS and CDR2 YYNGEE come from the germline V gene. The chain's CDR3 is CASSVEDSSPLHF. The CDR3 DNA reads as TGTGCCAGCAGCGTAGAGGACAGCTCACCCCTCCACTTT.

V is TRBV5-1 and J is TRBJ2-2; perhaps TRBD2 as D (5 bases). This CDR3 contains 17 residues. The germline V and J ends were trimmed by 4 bases and 5 bases, with 21 bases remaining between them. Germline V gene data show CDR1 as SGHRS and CDR2 as YFSETQ. The CDR3 protein is CASSLGPGTSVTGELFF. DNA for the CDR3: TGCGCCAGCAGCCTAGGACCGGGAACTTCCGTGACCGGGGAGCTGTTTTTT.

This chain uses TRBV7-8 with TRBJ2-7; the match to TRBD2 covers 10 bases. Per the germline V gene, CDR1 is SGHVS and CDR2 is FQNEAQ. V shed 1 base and J 5 bases; nucleotides not matched to a gene: 14. The CDR3 covers 18 residues. The CDR3 loop reads CASSLVRIGASGRNEQYF. CDR3 in DNA: TGTGCCAGCAGCTTAGTGAGAATCGGGGCTAGCGGGAGAAACGAGCAGTACTTC. The whole variable domain, filled in from reference TRBV7-8 and TRBJ2-7, reads GAGVSQSPRYKVAKRGQDVALRCDPISGHVSLFWYQQALGQGPEFLTYFQNEAQLDKSGLPSDRFFAERPEGSVSTLKIQRTQQEDSAVYLCASSLVRIGASGRNEQYFGPGTRLTVT.

In DNA, the CDR3 is TGTGCCAGCAGCCGCCCACTAGCGGGAGGGCTTCCAAACATTCAGTACTTC. This translates into CASSRPLAGGLPNIQYF. The rearrangement joins TRBV28 to TRBJ2-4; 13 bases line up with TRBD2. Germline CDR1 reads MDHEN; CDR2 reads SYDVKM. The CDR3 length is 17 residues. The V gene end was trimmed by 6 bases and the J gene end by 6 bases; junction bases not matched to a gene: 11.

Remarks on this clone: The junction departs from germline at one end; a sequencing error may be responsible. The rearrangement uses TRBV7-9 and TRBJ2-4, with D possibly being TRBD1 (6 bases). Germline V gene lookup returns CDR1 SEHNR and CDR2 FQNEAQ (reference sequence). The CDR3 length is 15 residues. In DNA form, the CDR3 reads TGTTCCAGCAGCTTCTACAGGGATACCAAAAACATTCAGTACTTC. Protein: CSSSFYRDTKNIQYF.

This chain joins TRBV19 and TRBJ1-5; a weak D match, TRBD1 (5 bases). The germline V and J ends were trimmed by 3 bases and 6 bases, with 15 bases remaining between them. Per the germline V gene, CDR1 is LNHDA and CDR2 is SQIVND (reference sequence). The CDR3 totals 15 residues. As DNA, the CDR3 is TGTGCCAGTAGTATGGGGGGGGAGAGTGGTCAGCCCCAGCATTTT. This encodes CASSMGGESGQPQHF.

J is TRBJ2-3 and V is TRBV30; TRBD1 aligns across 7 bases. V gave up 0 bases and J gave up 6 bases; unmatched junction bases: 3. In germline, CDR1 is GTSNPN, CDR2 SVGIG (reference sequence). The CDR3 is 13 residues long. The CDR3 is CAWSVKGADTQYF. The DNA of the CDR3 is TGTGCCTGGAGTGTAAAGGGGGCGGATACGCAGTATTTT.

The chain is built from TRBV9 and TRBJ1-5; TRBD1 is a possible D gene (5 bases). Germline assignment: CDR1 SGDLS and CDR2 YYNGEE. The CDR3 contains 13 residues. Trimming took 3 bases from V and 6 from J, leaving 10 bases between them. Here the CDR3 reads CASSDTGCQPQHF. The CDR3 nucleotides read TGTGCCAGCAGCGATACAGGATGTCAGCCCCAGCATTTT.

This chain joins TRBV19 and TRBJ2-7; tentative D call: TRBD1 (6 bases). CDR1 LNHDA and CDR2 SQIVND come from the germline V gene (reference sequence). Trimming removed 4 bases from V and 1 base from J, with 11 bases in between. The length of the CDR3 is 14 residues. The CDR3 DNA is TGTGCCAGTAGTACGGACAGAGCTTCCTACGAGCAGTACTTC. Translated: CASSTDRASYEQYF.

The chain combines TRBV19 with TRBJ2-3; 7 nucleotides line up with TRBD1. CDR1 and CDR2 (germline): LNHDA, SQIVND (reference sequence). V trimming: 5 bases; J trimming: 0 bases; junction bases outside the gene matches: 5. This CDR3 is built from 15 residues. As DNA, the CDR3 is TGTGCCAGTAGTCCACGGACAGGCAGCACAGATACGCAGTATTTT. It yields the protein CASSPRTGSTDTQYF.

The J gene is TRBJ1-5, the V gene TRBV2; no reliable D call. CDR1 is SNHLY and CDR2 is FYNNEI in the germline V gene. Trimming took off 2 bases at V and 4 bases at J, with 6 bases between the two ends. The CDR3 covers 13 residues. CDR3 protein: CASSERGNQPQHF. The CDR3 DNA is TGTGCCAGCAGTGAACGAGGGAATCAGCCCCAGCATTTT.

The genes are TRBV28 and TRBJ2-1; D perhaps matches TRBD2 (6 bases). CDR1 and CDR2 from the germline V gene are MDHEN and SYDVKM. V lost 2 bases, J lost 7 bases, and 12 bases lay in between. The CDR3 has 14 amino acids. The CDR3 DNA is TGTGCCAGCAGTTTAGGCAGCGGAGGGAATGAGCAGTTCTTC. Its protein is CASSLGSGGNEQFF.

A few counts support this clone. This chain uses TRBV2 with TRBJ2-5; TRBD1 is a possible D gene (5 bases). The CDR3 has 14 amino acids. Germline assignment: CDR1 SNHLY and CDR2 FYNNEI. Trimming removed 5 bases at V and 4 bases at J, with 14 bases between. CDR3 DNA: TGTGCCAGCAGTAGGCAGGGAAGGGGAGAGACCCAGTACTTC. Its protein is CASSRQGRGETQYF.